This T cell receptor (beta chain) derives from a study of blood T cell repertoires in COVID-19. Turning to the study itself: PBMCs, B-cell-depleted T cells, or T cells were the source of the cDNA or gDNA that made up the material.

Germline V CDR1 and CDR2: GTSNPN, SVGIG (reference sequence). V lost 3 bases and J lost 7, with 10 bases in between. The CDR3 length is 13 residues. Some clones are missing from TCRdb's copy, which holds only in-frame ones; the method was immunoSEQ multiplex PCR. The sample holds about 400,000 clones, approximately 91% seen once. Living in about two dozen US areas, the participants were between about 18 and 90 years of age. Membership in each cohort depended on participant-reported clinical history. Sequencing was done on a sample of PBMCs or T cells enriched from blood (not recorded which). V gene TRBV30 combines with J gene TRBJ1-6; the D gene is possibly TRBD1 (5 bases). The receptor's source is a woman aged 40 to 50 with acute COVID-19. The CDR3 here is CAWRSGGNSPLHF. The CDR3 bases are TGTGCCTGGAGGTCCGGGGGGAATTCACCCCTCCACTTT.